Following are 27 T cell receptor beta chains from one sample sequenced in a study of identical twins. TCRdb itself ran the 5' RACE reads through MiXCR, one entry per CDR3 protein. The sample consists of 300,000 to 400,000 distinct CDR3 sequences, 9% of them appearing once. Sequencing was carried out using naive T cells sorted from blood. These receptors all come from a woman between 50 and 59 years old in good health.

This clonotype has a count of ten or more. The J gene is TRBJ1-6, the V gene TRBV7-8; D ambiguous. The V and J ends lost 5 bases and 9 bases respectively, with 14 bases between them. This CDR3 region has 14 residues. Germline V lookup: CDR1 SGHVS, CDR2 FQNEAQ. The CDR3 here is CASSLTLPSSPLHF. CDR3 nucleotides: TGTGCCAGCAGCCTCACACTCCCCTCTTCACCCCTCCACTTT.

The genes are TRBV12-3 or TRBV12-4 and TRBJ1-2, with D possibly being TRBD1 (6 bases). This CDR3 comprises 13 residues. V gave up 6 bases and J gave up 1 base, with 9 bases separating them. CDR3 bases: TGTGCCAGCAGCGCACAGGGTAACTATGGCTACACCTTC. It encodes CASSAQGNYGYTF.

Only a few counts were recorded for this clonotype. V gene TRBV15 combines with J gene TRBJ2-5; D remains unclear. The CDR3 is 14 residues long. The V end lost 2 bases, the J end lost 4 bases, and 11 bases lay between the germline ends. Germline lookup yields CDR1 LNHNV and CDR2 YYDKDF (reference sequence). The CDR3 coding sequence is TGTGCCACCAGCAGATGGCTAGGAGTAGAGACCCAGTACTTC. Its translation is CATSRWLGVETQYF.

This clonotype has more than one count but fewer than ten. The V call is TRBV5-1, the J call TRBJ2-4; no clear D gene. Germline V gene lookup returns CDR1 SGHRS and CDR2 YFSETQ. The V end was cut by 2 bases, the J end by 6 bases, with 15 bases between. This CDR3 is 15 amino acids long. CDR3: CASSLRSTGANIQYF. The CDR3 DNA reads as TGCGCCAGCAGCTTACGCTCTACCGGAGCAAACATTCAGTACTTC. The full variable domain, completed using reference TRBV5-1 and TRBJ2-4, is KAGVTQTPRYLIKTRGQQVTLSCSPISGHRSVSWYQQTPGQGLQFLFEYFSETQRNKGNFPGRFSGRQFSNSRSEMNVSTLELGDSALYLCASSLRSTGANIQYFGAGTRLSVL.

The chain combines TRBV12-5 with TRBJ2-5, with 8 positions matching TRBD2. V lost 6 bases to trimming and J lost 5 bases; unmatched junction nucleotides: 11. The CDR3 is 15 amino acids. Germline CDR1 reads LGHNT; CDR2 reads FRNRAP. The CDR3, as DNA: TGTGCTAGTGGCCTCGGGACTAGGATTTTTGAGACCCAGTACTTC. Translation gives CASGLGTRIFETQYF.

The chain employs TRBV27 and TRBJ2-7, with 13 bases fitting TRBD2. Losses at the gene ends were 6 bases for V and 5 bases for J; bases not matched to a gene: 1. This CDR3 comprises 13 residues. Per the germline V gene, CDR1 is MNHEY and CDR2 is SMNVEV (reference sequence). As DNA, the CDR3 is TGTGCCAGCAGACTAGCGGGAGGGCACGAGCAGTACTTC. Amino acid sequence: CASRLAGGHEQYF.

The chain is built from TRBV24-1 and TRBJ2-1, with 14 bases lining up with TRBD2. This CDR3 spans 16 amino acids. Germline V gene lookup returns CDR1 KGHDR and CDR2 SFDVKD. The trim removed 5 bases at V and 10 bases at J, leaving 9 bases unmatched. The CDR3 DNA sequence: TGTGCCACCAGTGTTTCAGGGACTAGCGGGAGACGGGAGCAGTTCTTC. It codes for CATSVSGTSGRREQFF.

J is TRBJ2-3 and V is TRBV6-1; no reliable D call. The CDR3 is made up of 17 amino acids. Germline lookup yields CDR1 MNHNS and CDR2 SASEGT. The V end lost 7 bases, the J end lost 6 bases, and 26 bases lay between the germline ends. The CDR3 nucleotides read TGTGCCAGCACCGACGACCTCGAGGAAAAATCCGGCGATACGCAGTATTTT. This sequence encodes CASTDDLEEKSGDTQYF.

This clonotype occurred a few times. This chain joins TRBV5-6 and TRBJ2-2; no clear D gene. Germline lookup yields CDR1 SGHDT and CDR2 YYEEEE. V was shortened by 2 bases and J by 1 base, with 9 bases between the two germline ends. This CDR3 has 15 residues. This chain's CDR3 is CASSFTHGNTGELFF. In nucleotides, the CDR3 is TGTGCCAGCAGCTTCACACACGGGAACACCGGGGAGCTGTTTTTT.

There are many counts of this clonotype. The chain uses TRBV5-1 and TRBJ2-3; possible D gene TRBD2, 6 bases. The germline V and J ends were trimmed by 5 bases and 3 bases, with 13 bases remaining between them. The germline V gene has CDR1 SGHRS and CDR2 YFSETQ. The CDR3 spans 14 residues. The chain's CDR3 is CASRVGGKTDTQYF. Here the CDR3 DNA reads TGCGCCAGCAGAGTGGGGGGAAAAACAGATACGCAGTATTTT.

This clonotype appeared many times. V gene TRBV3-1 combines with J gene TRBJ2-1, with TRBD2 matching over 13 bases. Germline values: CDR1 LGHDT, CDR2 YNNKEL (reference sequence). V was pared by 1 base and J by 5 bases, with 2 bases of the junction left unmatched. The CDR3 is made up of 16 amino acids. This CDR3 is CASSQGLAGGNNEQFF. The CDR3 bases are TGTGCCAGCAGCCAAGGACTAGCGGGAGGAAACAATGAGCAGTTCTTC.

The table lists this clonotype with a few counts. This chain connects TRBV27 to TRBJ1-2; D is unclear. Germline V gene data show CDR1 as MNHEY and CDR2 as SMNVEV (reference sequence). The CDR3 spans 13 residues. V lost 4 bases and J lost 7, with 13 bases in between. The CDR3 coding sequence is TGTGCCAGCAGTTATTCTGGGGTCTTTGGCTACACCTTC. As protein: CASSYSGVFGYTF.

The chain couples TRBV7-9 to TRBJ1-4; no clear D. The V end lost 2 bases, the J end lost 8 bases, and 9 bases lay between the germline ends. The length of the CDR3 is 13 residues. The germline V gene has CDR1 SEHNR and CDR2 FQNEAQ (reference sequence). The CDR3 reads CASSLRLAEKLFF. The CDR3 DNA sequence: TGTGCCAGCAGCTTAAGGCTGGCGGAAAAACTGTTTTTT.

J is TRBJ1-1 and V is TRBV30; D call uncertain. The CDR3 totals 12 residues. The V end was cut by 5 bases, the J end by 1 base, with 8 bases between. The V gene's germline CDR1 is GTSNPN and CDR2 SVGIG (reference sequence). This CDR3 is CAWERTNTEAFF. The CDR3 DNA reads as TGTGCCTGGGAACGGACGAACACTGAAGCTTTCTTT.

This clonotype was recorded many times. CDR3 DNA: TGTGCCACAGGCGGACTAGCGGCGAACACCGGGGAGCTGTTTTTT. It codes for CATGGLAANTGELFF. This chain links TRBV9 with TRBJ2-2; 10 bases agree with TRBD2. Germline trimming cut 9 bases from V and 0 bases from J; bases unmatched to any gene: 5. The CDR3 is 15 amino acids. CDR1 and CDR2 from the germline V gene are SGDLS and YYNGEE.

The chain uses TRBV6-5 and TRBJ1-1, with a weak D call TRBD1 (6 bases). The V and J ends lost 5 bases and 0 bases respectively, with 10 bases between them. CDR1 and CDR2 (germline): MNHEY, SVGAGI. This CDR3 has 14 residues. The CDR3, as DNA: TGTGCCAGCAGTACAGGGTGGATGAACACTGAAGCTTTCTTT. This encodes CASSTGWMNTEAFF.

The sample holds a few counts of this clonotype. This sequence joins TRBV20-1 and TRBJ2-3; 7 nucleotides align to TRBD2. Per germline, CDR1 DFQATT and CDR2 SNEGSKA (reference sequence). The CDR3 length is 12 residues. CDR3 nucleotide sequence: TGCAGCCGGGGAGGGCGGAGGGATACGCAGTATTTT. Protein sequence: CSRGGRRDTQYF.

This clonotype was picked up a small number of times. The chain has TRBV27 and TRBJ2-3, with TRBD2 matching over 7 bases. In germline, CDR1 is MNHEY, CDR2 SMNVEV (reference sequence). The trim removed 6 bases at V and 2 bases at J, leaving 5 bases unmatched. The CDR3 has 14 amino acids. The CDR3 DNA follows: TGTGCCAGCAGCGGGACTACCTACACAGATACGCAGTATTTT. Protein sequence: CASSGTTYTDTQYF.

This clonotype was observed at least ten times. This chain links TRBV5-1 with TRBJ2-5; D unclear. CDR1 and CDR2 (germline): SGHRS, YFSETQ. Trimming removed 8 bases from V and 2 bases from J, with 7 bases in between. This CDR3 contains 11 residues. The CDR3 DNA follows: TGCGCCAGTACGATTCAAGAGACCCAGTACTTC. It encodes CASTIQETQYF. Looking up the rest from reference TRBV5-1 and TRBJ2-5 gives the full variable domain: KAGVTQTPRYLIKTRGQQVTLSCSPISGHRSVSWYQQTPGQGLQFLFEYFSETQRNKGNFPGRFSGRQFSNSRSEMNVSTLELGDSALYLCASTIQETQYFGPGTRLLVL.

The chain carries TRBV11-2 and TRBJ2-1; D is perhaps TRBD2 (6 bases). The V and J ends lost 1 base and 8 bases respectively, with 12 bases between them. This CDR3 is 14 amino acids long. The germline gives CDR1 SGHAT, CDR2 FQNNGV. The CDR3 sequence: CASSLGVREDEQFF. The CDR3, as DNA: TGTGCCAGCAGCTTAGGGGTCAGGGAGGATGAGCAGTTCTTC.

The chain's CDR3 is CATSRDRGQGSETQYF. The CDR3 bases are TGTGCCACCAGCAGAGATCGGGGACAGGGGTCCGAGACCCAGTACTTC. The V and J genes are TRBV15 and TRBJ2-5; 10 nucleotides agree with TRBD1. The CDR3 has 16 amino acids. Per germline, CDR1 LNHNV and CDR2 YYDKDF (reference sequence). V lost 0 bases, J lost 5 bases, and 6 bases stayed unmatched.

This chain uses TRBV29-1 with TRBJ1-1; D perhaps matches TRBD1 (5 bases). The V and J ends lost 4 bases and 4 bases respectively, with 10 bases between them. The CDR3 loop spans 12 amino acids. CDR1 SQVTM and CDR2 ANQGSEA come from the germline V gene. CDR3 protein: CSVAAGGTEAFF. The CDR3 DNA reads TGCAGCGTTGCTGCCGGGGGCACTGAAGCTTTCTTT.

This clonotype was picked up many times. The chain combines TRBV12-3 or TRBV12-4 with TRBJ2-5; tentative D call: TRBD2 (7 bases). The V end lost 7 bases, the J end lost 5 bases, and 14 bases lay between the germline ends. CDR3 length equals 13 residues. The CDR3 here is CASTRGASETQYF. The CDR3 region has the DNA TGTGCCAGCACCCGGGGGGCTTCGGAGACCCAGTACTTC.

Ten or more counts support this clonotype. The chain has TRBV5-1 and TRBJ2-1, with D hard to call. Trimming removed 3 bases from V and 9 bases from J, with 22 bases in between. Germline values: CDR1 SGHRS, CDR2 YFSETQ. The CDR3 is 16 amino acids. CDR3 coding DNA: TGCGCCAGCAGCTCCCCACGGTACCCCTTAACCCGTGAGCAGTTCTTC. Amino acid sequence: CASSSPRYPLTREQFF.

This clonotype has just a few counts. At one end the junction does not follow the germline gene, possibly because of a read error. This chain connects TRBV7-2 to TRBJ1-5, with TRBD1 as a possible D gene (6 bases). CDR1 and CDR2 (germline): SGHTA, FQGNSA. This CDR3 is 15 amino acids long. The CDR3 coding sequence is TGCGCCAGCAGCTTAATAGGGGGGGTAGGCCAGCCCCAGCATTTT. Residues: CASSLIGGVGQPQHF.

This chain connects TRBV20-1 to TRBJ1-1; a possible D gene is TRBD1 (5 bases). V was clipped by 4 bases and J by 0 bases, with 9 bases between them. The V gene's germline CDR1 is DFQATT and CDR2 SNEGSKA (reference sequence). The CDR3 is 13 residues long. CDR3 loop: CSAKMTVNTEAFF. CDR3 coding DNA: TGCAGTGCTAAAATGACAGTGAACACTGAAGCTTTCTTT.

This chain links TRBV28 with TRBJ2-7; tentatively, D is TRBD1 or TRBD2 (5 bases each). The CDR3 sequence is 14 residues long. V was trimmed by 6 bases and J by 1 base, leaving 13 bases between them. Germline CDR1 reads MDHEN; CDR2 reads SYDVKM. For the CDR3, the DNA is TGTGCCAGCAGGCCCGGGACGAATTCCTACGAGCAGTACTTC. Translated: CASRPGTNSYEQYF.